The 18 T cell receptor beta chains reported below all come from one sample, sequenced in a study of T cells in Graves' hyperthyroidism and ophthalmopathy. TCR beta CDR3 sequences were amplified from RNA transcripts. HTBI primers were the set used in a first-round RT-PCR of the TCR CDR3. Each CDR3 protein gets one entry after TCRdb re-called the multiplex PCR reads with MiXCR. The sample contains some 510,000 distinct CDR3 sequences, roughly 20% of which appear only once. The sequencing input was blood. These receptors were obtained from a man younger than 35 with Graves' hyperthyroidism.

V usage is TRBV6-1 and J usage is TRBJ2-5, with a weak D call TRBD2 (5 bases). Trimming pared 8 bases from V and 5 bases from J, leaving 21 bases between. Germline loops: CDR1 MNHNS, CDR2 SASEGT. There are 15 residues in the CDR3. The CDR3 here is CASRGRVNRRETQYF. CDR3 nucleotides: TGTGCCAGCCGCGGCCGGGTCAATCGGAGGGAGACCCAGTACTTC.

Many counts were recorded for this clonotype. The gene calls are TRBV13 and TRBJ1-5; a weak D match, TRBD1 (5 bases). The V and J ends lost 7 bases and 2 bases respectively, with 12 bases between them. This CDR3 has 14 amino acids. Germline V gene sequence: CDR1 PRHDT, CDR2 FYEKMQ (reference sequence). CDR3 DNA: TGTGCCAGCACCCGACGGGACGGCAATCAGCCCCAGCATTTT. It specifies CASTRRDGNQPQHF.

In this sample, this clonotype turned up many times. This chain joins TRBV6-4 and TRBJ1-1; 7 bases are a match to TRBD1. Per germline, CDR1 MRHNA and CDR2 SNTAGT. The CDR3 covers 14 residues. Trimming took 5 bases from V and 2 from J; bases not matched to a gene: 5. CDR3 amino acids: CASSPTGDNTEAFF. In DNA form, the CDR3 reads TGTGCCAGCAGTCCCACAGGGGATAACACTGAAGCTTTCTTT.

Note on this clonotype: A much larger clone sits a single nucleotide away, making a read error possible. The genes are TRBV5-1 and TRBJ1-1; D gene uncertain. Trimming shortened V by 0 bases and J by 0 bases, and 15 bases separated the two germline ends. The CDR3 runs to 17 residues. Germline lookup yields CDR1 SGHRS and CDR2 YFSETQ. Written as DNA, the CDR3 is TGCGCCAGCAGCTTGGCAGTATGGGAGCCCATGAACACTGAAGCTTTCTTT. Translated, it gives CASSLAVWEPMNTEAFF.

The chain uses TRBV6-1 and TRBJ1-1, with D perhaps matching TRBD1 (5 bases). This CDR3 contains 14 residues. The V end lost 10 bases, the J end lost 2 bases, and 17 bases lay between the germline ends. Germline V gives CDR1 MNHNS, CDR2 SASEGT. CDR3 coding DNA: TGTGCCACCGGTACGGGACCTACCAACACTGAAGCTTTCTTT. Its translation: CATGTGPTNTEAFF.

This clonotype has ten or more counts. V is TRBV20-1 and J is TRBJ2-7; 7 nucleotides line up with TRBD1. This CDR3 region has 14 residues. The V segment lost 3 bases and the J segment 4 bases; nucleotides outside the gene matches: 9. Germline V lookup: CDR1 DFQATT, CDR2 SNEGSKA (reference sequence). The CDR3 nucleotides are TGCAGTGCTAGCCCCACAGGGGCGATATACGAGCAGTACTTC. Protein: CSASPTGAIYEQYF.

This clonotype was counted ten times or more. The V and J genes are TRBV30 and TRBJ1-5, with D unclear. The germline V gene encodes CDR1 GTSNPN and CDR2 SVGIG (reference sequence). The V gene lost 2 bases and the J gene lost 7 bases, with 15 bases spanning the gap. This CDR3 has 14 amino acids. CDR3 in amino acids: CAWSWAHQGQPQHF. CDR3 sequence (DNA): TGTGCCTGGAGTTGGGCCCACCAAGGACAGCCCCAGCATTTT.

This clonotype was seen ten or more times. V usage is TRBV5-1 and J usage is TRBJ1-1; D ambiguous. This CDR3 is 13 amino acids long. V shed 1 base and J shed 1 base, with 5 bases lying between them. The germline CDR1 and CDR2 sequences are SGHRS and YFSETQ. The CDR3: CASSLMANTEAFF. The DNA of the CDR3 is TGCGCCAGCAGCTTGATGGCGAACACTGAAGCTTTCTTT.

The J gene is TRBJ1-2, the V gene TRBV10-2, with a possible D match to TRBD1 (5 bases). In germline, CDR1 is WSHSY, CDR2 SAAADI. This CDR3 contains 12 residues. V lost 8 bases, J lost 2 bases, and 9 bases lay in between. CDR3 DNA: TGCGCCAGCGGAGACAGCAACTATGGCTACACCTTC. Protein sequence: CASGDSNYGYTF.

This clonotype was counted only a few times. The chain employs TRBV10-3 and TRBJ2-3; 14 bases match TRBD2. Per the germline V gene, CDR1 is ENHRY and CDR2 is SYGVKD. With 0 bases clipped from V and 4 bases from J, the junction kept 6 bases outside the gene matches. This CDR3 is 18 amino acids long. CDR3 protein: CAISESGLAGGSADTQYF. In DNA, the CDR3 is TGTGCCATCAGTGAGTCAGGACTAGCGGGGGGTTCGGCAGATACGCAGTATTTT.

The chain links TRBV20-1 to TRBJ2-5; 14 bases match TRBD2. CDR3 length: 18 amino acids. J lost 1 base, V lost 4 bases, and 11 bases had no gene match. Germline V gene lookup returns CDR1 DFQATT and CDR2 SNEGSKA (reference sequence). CDR3 loop: CSAKIGTSGRRPQETQYF. For the CDR3, the DNA is TGCAGTGCTAAAATCGGGACTAGCGGGAGAAGGCCCCAAGAGACCCAGTACTTC.

This clonotype was observed at least ten times. The chain uses TRBV13 and TRBJ2-5, with 8 positions matching TRBD1. This CDR3 comprises 16 residues. The V and J ends lost 6 bases and 5 bases, in that order; junction bases with no gene match: 14. Looked up from germline, CDR1 is PRHDT and CDR2 is FYEKMQ (reference sequence). The CDR3 sequence is CASRPAGQGARETQYF. CDR3 in DNA: TGTGCCAGCAGACCGGCCGGGCAGGGGGCACGTGAGACCCAGTACTTC.

This clonotype showed up many times. The chain carries TRBV5-6 and TRBJ1-5, with D possibly TRBD1 on 5 matching bases. Per germline, CDR1 SGHDT and CDR2 YYEEEE. The CDR3 runs to 13 residues. V shed 3 bases and J shed 15 bases, with 19 bases lying between them. CDR3 sequence reads: CASSSIQGGPLHF. As DNA, the CDR3 is TGTGCCAGCAGCTCCATTCAGGGCGGACCTTTGCATTTT.

This clonotype was recorded only once. A much larger clone is a single base away; this may be a read error. The rearrangement joins TRBV9 to TRBJ1-2; D is unresolved. Trimming took off 0 bases at V and 0 bases at J, with 12 bases between the two ends. The CDR3 runs 16 residues. The germline gives CDR1 SGDLS, CDR2 YYNGEE. The DNA for the CDR3 is TGTGCCAGCAGCGTAGAGGCAGGACGACCTAACTATGGCTACACCTTC. Translating gives CASSVEAGRPNYGYTF.

This clonotype turned up a few times. The gene calls are TRBV20-1 and TRBJ2-7; possibly TRBD2 for D (6 bases). Germline CDR1 reads DFQATT; CDR2 reads SNEGSKA (reference sequence). V was clipped by 0 bases and J by 0 bases, with 12 bases between them. The CDR3 contains 15 residues. The CDR3 sequence is CSARDLGRSSYEQYF. For the CDR3, the DNA is TGCAGTGCTAGAGATCTTGGGAGGAGCTCCTACGAGCAGTACTTC.

This clonotype appeared a few times. A read error may produce the germline difference seen at one junction end. This chain connects TRBV28 to TRBJ2-4; perhaps D is TRBD1 or TRBD2 (7 bases each). CDR1 is MDHEN and CDR2 is SYDVKM in the germline V gene. The CDR3 sequence is 14 residues long. The CDR3 sequence is CASSFRGGGNIKYF. The DNA of the CDR3 is TGTGCCAGCAGTTTTAGGGGAGGGGGCAACATTAAGTACTTC.

V is TRBV2 and J is TRBJ1-1; D perhaps matches TRBD1 (6 bases). The CDR3 contains 13 residues. Between the trimmed V and J ends, which lost 6 bases and 3 bases, there was a span of 11 bases. Germline CDR1 and CDR2: SNHLY and FYNNEI. The CDR3 is CASSVYRDTEAFF. DNA of the CDR3: TGTGCCAGCAGCGTGTACAGGGACACTGAAGCTTTCTTT.

This clonotype was counted ten times or more. The rearrangement links TRBV7-2 to TRBJ2-7; perhaps TRBD2 as D (6 bases). The CDR3 is 13 residues long. Between the trimmed V and J ends, which lost 4 bases and 5 bases, there was a span of 12 bases. CDR1 SGHTA and CDR2 FQGNSA come from the germline V gene. CDR3 loop: CASSSGGIDEQYF. The CDR3 DNA reads TGTGCCAGCAGCTCCGGGGGTATCGACGAGCAGTACTTC.